A single sample gave rise to the 19 T cell receptor beta chains below, sequenced in a study of T cells after yellow fever vaccination. MiXCR, applied by TCRdb to the 5' RACE reads, yields one record per CDR3 protein. The table lists around 72,000 distinct CDR3 sequences, approximately 7.3% of them singletons. The starting material was CD8+ T cells sorted from PBMCs, obtained roughly 10 days after the first yellow fever vaccination. The receptor source for this set is a man between 18 and 35 years old who received the YFV17D yellow fever vaccine.

This clonotype is medium-sized. V and J are TRBV9 and TRBJ2-1; D remains unclear. The germline gives CDR1 SGDLS, CDR2 YYNGEE. V was shortened by 3 bases and J by 0 bases, with 7 bases between the two germline ends. This CDR3 spans 14 amino acids. DNA for the CDR3: TGTGCCAGCAGCGAGGGCATCTCCTACAATGAGCAGTTCTTC. As protein: CASSEGISYNEQFF.

This clonotype has ten or more counts. CDR3 residues: CSALDWGLNTDTQYF. The CDR3 bases are TGCAGTGCTCTAGACTGGGGCCTGAACACAGATACGCAGTATTTT. The V gene is TRBV20-1, the J gene TRBJ2-3, with TRBD1 as a possible D gene (5 bases). Germline V gene lookup returns CDR1 DFQATT and CDR2 SNEGSKA (reference sequence). With 5 bases removed from V and 2 bases from J, the gap between germline ends came to 17 bases. This CDR3 is 15 amino acids long.

There are many counts of this clonotype. The V call is TRBV3-1, the J call TRBJ2-5; the D is unclear. Germline CDR1 is LGHDT and CDR2 is YNNKEL (reference sequence). The CDR3 has 14 residues. V lost 3 bases, J lost 4 bases, and 12 bases lay in between. CDR3 nucleotide sequence: TGTGCCAGCAGCCATGAGACCATACGAGAGACCCAGTACTTC. Its translation: CASSHETIRETQYF.

In its sample, this clonotype was seen many times. The chain couples TRBV27 to TRBJ2-3; D not certain. The V gene lost 3 bases and the J gene lost 2 bases, with 6 bases spanning the gap. The CDR3 runs 13 residues. Germline lookup yields CDR1 MNHEY and CDR2 SMNVEV (reference sequence). DNA for the CDR3: TGTGCCAGCAGTTTTGGATTCACAGATACGCAGTATTTT. Residues: CASSFGFTDTQYF.

There are many counts of this clonotype. V is TRBV6-5 and J is TRBJ1-4, with D unclear. Germline CDR1 and CDR2: MNHEY and SVGAGI. V shed 5 bases and J shed 13 bases, with 14 bases lying between them. The CDR3 totals 12 residues. In nucleotides, the CDR3 is TGTGCCAGCAGTCAAGATGGGGAGAGACTGTTTTTT. This encodes CASSQDGERLFF.

This clonotype was counted between two and nine times. This rearrangement joins TRBV5-4 to TRBJ1-2; 10 nucleotides align to TRBD1. This CDR3 region has 15 residues. Germline lookup yields CDR1 SGHNT and CDR2 YYREEE (reference sequence). The V gene end was trimmed by 3 bases and the J gene end by 5 bases; junction bases not matched to a gene: 7. The CDR3 coding sequence is TGTGCCAGCAGCTGGGGACAGGGGTTTAGTTATGGCTACACCTTC. Protein sequence: CASSWGQGFSYGYTF.

The table lists this clonotype with many counts. The rearrangement uses TRBV6-5 and TRBJ2-2; tentatively, D is TRBD2 (5 bases). Germline-derived CDR1 and CDR2 are MNHEY and SVGAGI. The CDR3 is 15 residues long. The germline V and J ends were trimmed by 6 bases and 6 bases, with 17 bases remaining between them. CDR3 bases: TGTGCCAGCAGCTACGGCGGAACTAGGGCCGGGGAGCTGTTTTTT. Translation: CASSYGGTRAGELFF.

In this sample, this clonotype turned up many times. The chain recombines TRBV6-5 with TRBJ1-6, with a tentative D call TRBD1 (6 bases). The CDR3 covers 14 residues. The germline gives CDR1 MNHEY, CDR2 SVGAGI. Trimming shortened V by 2 bases and J by 10 bases, and 12 bases separated the two germline ends. For the CDR3, the DNA is TGTGCCAGCAGTTACAAGGCCAGGGGCTCACCCCTCCACTTT. Protein product: CASSYKARGSPLHF.

The chain has TRBV19 and TRBJ2-1; D ambiguous. This CDR3 region has 12 residues. V lost 3 bases and J lost 5, with 5 bases in between. Germline V lookup: CDR1 LNHDA, CDR2 SQIVND (reference sequence). The CDR3 DNA follows: TGTGCCAGTAGTATCCATGACAATGAGCAGTTCTTC. Its protein product is CASSIHDNEQFF.

At least ten counts were recorded for this clonotype. CDR3 sequence (DNA): TGTGCCAGCAGTTACTCTGTGGGCTACGAGCAGTACTTC. It yields the protein CASSYSVGYEQYF. This sequence joins TRBV6-5 and TRBJ2-7; no firm D call. Germline V CDR1 and CDR2: MNHEY, SVGAGI. There are 13 residues in the CDR3. V was cut by 0 bases and J by 3 bases, with 6 bases left in between.

Many counts were recorded for this clonotype. The chain is built from TRBV20-1 and TRBJ1-2; maybe TRBD1 (5 bases). The length of the CDR3 is 13 residues. The germline V and J ends were trimmed by 1 base and 7 bases, with 13 bases remaining between them. CDR1 is DFQATT and CDR2 is SNEGSKA in the germline V gene (reference sequence). CDR3 sequence (DNA): TGCAGTGCTAGAGCCTTGGGACTATTTGGCTACACCTTC. Protein product: CSARALGLFGYTF.

The chain is built from TRBV9 and TRBJ1-1; the D is unclear. Trimming pared 3 bases from V and 1 base from J, leaving 13 bases between. CDR3 length: 15 amino acids. From germline, CDR1 is SGDLS and CDR2 YYNGEE. The CDR3 is CASSGRPSSNTEAFF. For the CDR3, the DNA is TGTGCCAGCAGCGGCCGACCATCCTCGAACACTGAAGCTTTCTTT.

This clonotype appeared a few times. This chain uses TRBV4-3 with TRBJ1-3; D possibly corresponds to TRBD1 (6 bases). V lost 0 bases to trimming and J lost 2 bases, with 14 bases between them. The CDR3 is 17 residues long. The germline V gene encodes CDR1 LGHNA and CDR2 YSLEER. CDR3 loop: CASSQDSTGPPGNTIYF. DNA of the CDR3: TGCGCCAGCAGCCAAGATTCCACAGGGCCGCCTGGAAACACCATATATTTT.

J is TRBJ2-1 and V is TRBV2, with 9 bases identical to TRBD1. J lost 7 bases, V lost 6 bases, and 10 bases had no gene match. The CDR3 has 15 amino acids. CDR1 is SNHLY and CDR2 is FYNNEI in the germline V gene. CDR3 bases: TGTGCCAGCAGAGCCGGGACAGGGCTTTGGAATGAGCAGTTCTTC. This translates into CASRAGTGLWNEQFF. The full variable domain, in which reference TRBV2 and TRBJ2-1 provide the parts outside the CDR3, is EPEVTQTPSHQVTQMGQEVILRCVPISNHLYFYWYRQILGQKVEFLVSFYNNEISEKSEIFDDQFSVERPDGSNFTLKIRSTKLEDSAMYFCASRAGTGLWNEQFFGPGTRLTVL.

This clonotype came up many times. This rearrangement joins TRBV7-2 to TRBJ2-1; unclear D gene. V dropped 5 bases and J dropped 7 bases, with 15 bases sitting between them. Germline loops: CDR1 SGHTA, CDR2 FQGNSA. This CDR3 has 14 residues. CDR3 amino acids: CASSPNVGWNEQFF. DNA of the CDR3: TGTGCCAGCAGCCCTAATGTGGGGTGGAATGAGCAGTTCTTC.

Many counts were recorded for this clonotype. The chain links TRBV12-5 to TRBJ2-7; 7 positions agree with TRBD1. CDR3 size: 13 residues. Per the germline V gene, CDR1 is LGHNT and CDR2 is FRNRAP. V lost 2 bases and J lost 6; bases outside the gene matches: 4. The CDR3 protein is CASGLWTGREQYF. In DNA form, the CDR3 reads TGTGCTAGTGGTTTGTGGACAGGTCGCGAGCAGTACTTC.

This clonotype occurred many times. The chain has TRBV9 and TRBJ2-2; 7 bases are shared with TRBD1. The germline V gene has CDR1 SGDLS and CDR2 YYNGEE. J lost 4 bases, V lost 3 bases, and 6 bases had no gene match. The length of the CDR3 is 15 residues. The CDR3 sequence is CASSEDTGVTGELFF. CDR3 nucleotides: TGTGCCAGCAGCGAGGATACAGGGGTCACCGGGGAGCTGTTTTTT. The whole variable domain, filled in from reference TRBV9 and TRBJ2-2, reads DSGVTQTPKHLITATGQRVTLRCSPRSGDLSVYWYQQSLDQGLQFLIQYYNGEERAKGNILERFSAQQFPDLHSELNLSSLELGDSALYFCASSEDTGVTGELFFGEGSRLTVL.

This clonotype was observed many times. The rearrangement uses TRBV29-1 and TRBJ2-1, with no clear D. This CDR3 has 9 amino acids. V lost 4 bases, J lost 9 bases, and 4 bases lay in between. Germline CDR1 SQVTM, CDR2 ANQGSEA. CDR3 coding DNA: TGCAGCGTTGGAAGTGAGCAGTTCTTC. Its translation is CSVGSEQFF.

This clonotype was observed at least ten times. V usage is TRBV4-1 and J usage is TRBJ2-4; a weak D match, TRBD2 (5 bases). The CDR3 is 15 amino acids. Trimming removed 4 bases from V and 8 bases from J, with 18 bases in between. Germline V gene sequence: CDR1 MGHRA, CDR2 YSYEKL. CDR3 loop: CASSPLLTGRDIQYF. The CDR3 DNA sequence: TGCGCCAGCAGCCCGCTGCTTACGGGGAGAGACATTCAGTACTTC.